The 12 T cell receptor beta chains in this list originate from one sample, sequenced in a study of T cells in Graves' hyperthyroidism and ophthalmopathy. TCR beta CDR3 sequences were amplified from RNA transcripts. An initial round of RT-PCR targeting the TCR CDR3 relied on the HTBI primer set. TCRdb reprocessed the multiplex PCR reads via MiXCR and lists one record per CDR3 protein. The table has approximately 410,000 distinct CDR3 sequences, about 15% seen once. Input material: blood. The receptors were sampled from a man aged 18 to 29 with Graves' ophthalmopathy.

The sample holds many counts of this clonotype. The chain carries TRBV11-2 and TRBJ2-6; D is uncertain. The germline V and J ends were trimmed by 3 bases and 0 bases, with 15 bases remaining between them. This CDR3 region has 18 residues. The germline gives CDR1 SGHAT, CDR2 FQNNGV. The CDR3 sequence is CASSLEPPQFSGANVLTF. As DNA, the CDR3 is TGTGCCAGCAGCTTGGAACCACCCCAATTCTCTGGGGCCAACGTCCTGACTTTC. The full variable domain, its missing parts supplied by reference TRBV11-2 and TRBJ2-6, is EAGVAQSPRYKIIEKRQSVAFWCNPISGHATLYWYQQILGQGPKLLIQFQNNGVVDDSQLPKDRFSAERLKGVDSTLKIQPAKLEDSAVYLCASSLEPPQFSGANVLTFGAGSRLTVL.

The V call is TRBV4-1, the J call TRBJ1-1, with no clear D. V lost 0 bases to trimming and J lost 4 bases, with 12 bases between them. This CDR3 comprises 15 residues. Germline CDR1 and CDR2: MGHRA and YSYEKL. Here the CDR3 DNA reads TGCGCCAGCAGCCAAGATGTGGGGTTAGGCACTGAAGCTTTCTTT. Protein sequence: CASSQDVGLGTEAFF.

This clonotype has at least ten counts. The chain couples TRBV30 to TRBJ2-1; D uncertain. The germline V gene has CDR1 GTSNPN and CDR2 SVGIG (reference sequence). This CDR3 region has 16 residues. Trimming took off 0 bases at V and 7 bases at J, with 19 bases between the two ends. As DNA, the CDR3 is TGTGCCTGGAGTGTACCCCGGTTCGGCGCTAGTAATGAGCAGTTCTTC. It translates to CAWSVPRFGASNEQFF.

This clonotype was recorded at least ten times. V is TRBV18 and J is TRBJ2-7, with 7 bases fitting TRBD1. The V and J ends lost 3 bases and 0 bases, in that order; junction bases with no gene match: 2. Germline lookup yields CDR1 KGHSH and CDR2 LQKENI. The CDR3 covers 14 residues. In nucleotides, the CDR3 is TGTGCCAGCTCACCGACAGGGATCTCCTACGAGCAGTACTTC. Translation: CASSPTGISYEQYF. Full variable domain (remainder filled in from reference TRBV18 and TRBJ2-7): NAGVMQNPRHLVRRRGQEARLRCSPMKGHSHVYWYRQLPEEGLKFMVYLQKENIIDESGMPKERFSAEFPKEGPSILRIQQVVRGDSAAYFCASSPTGISYEQYFGPGTRLTVT.

This clonotype was observed at least ten times. This chain connects TRBV20-1 to TRBJ2-2, with a possible D match to TRBD1 (6 bases). Germline values: CDR1 DFQATT, CDR2 SNEGSKA (reference sequence). V was pared by 3 bases and J by 4 bases, with 12 bases between. This CDR3 contains 14 residues. Here the CDR3 DNA reads TGCAGTGCTAGTCCGGGACACCTCACCGGGGAGCTGTTTTTT. Protein product: CSASPGHLTGELFF.

Of note for this clonotype: A single base separates this from a much larger clone, so it may be a read error. The chain joins TRBV7-6 to TRBJ2-2, with D tentatively TRBD1 or TRBD2 (5 bases each). The CDR3 is 16 residues long. Germline values: CDR1 SGHVS, CDR2 FNYEAQ. CDR3 loop: CASSPPDGANTGELVF. CDR3 coding DNA: TGTGCCAGCAGCCCCCCCGACGGGGCGAACACCGGGGAGCTGGTTTTT.

Worth noting for this clonotype: This may be a read error, as it is one base from a much larger clone. CDR3 region: CASSYSSSGTSNTGELFF. The CDR3 bases are TGTGCCAGCAGTTACTCGTCTAGCGGGACCTCGAACACCGGGGAGCTGTTTTTT. This chain links TRBV6-2 or TRBV6-3 with TRBJ2-2, with 9 bases matching TRBD2. The germline CDR1 and CDR2 sequences are MNHEY and SVGEGT. The V gene end was trimmed by 0 bases and the J gene end by 0 bases; junction bases not matched to a gene: 5. The CDR3 is 18 amino acids.

This clonotype was seen at least ten times. The chain recombines TRBV6-5 with TRBJ1-1; D is perhaps TRBD1 (5 bases). This CDR3 contains 15 residues. V was pared by 2 bases and J by 4 bases, with 14 bases between. The germline CDR1 and CDR2 sequences are MNHEY and SVGAGI. The CDR3 coding sequence is TGTGCCAGCAGTTACGGGGGGAGCGGGACCACTGAAGCTTTCTTT. This sequence encodes CASSYGGSGTTEAFF.

The chain links TRBV9 to TRBJ2-7; 8 bases map to TRBD2. The V and J ends lost 4 bases and 1 base, in that order; junction bases with no gene match: 7. Per germline, CDR1 SGDLS and CDR2 YYNGEE. There are 15 residues in the CDR3. The CDR3 reads CASSRGGGGSYEQYF. CDR3 in DNA: TGTGCCAGCAGCCGGGGGGGTGGCGGGTCCTACGAGCAGTACTTC.

This clonotype was picked up many times. V is TRBV5-5 and J is TRBJ1-5, with 7 nucleotides matching TRBD1. V gave up 4 bases and J gave up 6 bases; unmatched junction bases: 13. The CDR3 is 16 residues long. Germline CDR1 SGHKS, CDR2 YYEKEE (reference sequence). The CDR3 DNA reads TGTGCCAGCAGCCCACACGAGACAGGGTGGATTCAGCCCCAGCATTTT. This encodes CASSPHETGWIQPQHF.

This clonotype showed up just a few times. V gene TRBV20-1 combines with J gene TRBJ2-2; unclear D gene. The CDR3 extends over 15 amino acids. The V end lost 1 base, the J end lost 4 bases, and 13 bases lay between the germline ends. Germline-derived CDR1 and CDR2 are DFQATT and SNEGSKA (reference sequence). CDR3 sequence (DNA): TGCAGTGCTAGAGTTAGTGCGAGACCCACCGGGGAGCTGTTTTTT. As protein: CSARVSARPTGELFF.

This clonotype was seen repeatedly, ten times or more. V usage is TRBV20-1 and J usage is TRBJ2-7, with D perhaps matching TRBD2 (5 bases). V gave up 0 bases and J gave up 3 bases, with 18 bases separating them. The CDR3 extends over 16 amino acids. Per germline, CDR1 DFQATT and CDR2 SNEGSKA (reference sequence). The CDR3 DNA follows: TGCAGTGCTAGAGATATCCCACTAGGTGCTAGCTACGAGCAGTACTTC. Translated: CSARDIPLGASYEQYF.